Presented here are 29 T cell receptor beta chains from one specimen sequenced in a study of T cell clonality in common variable immunodeficiency. Repertoires were generated with immunoSEQ multiplex PCR, while TCRdb's copy carries only in-frame clones and drops some. The record shows around 29,000 clones for this sample, with no singletons present. Sequences were obtained from peripheral blood mononuclear cells. The receptors were sampled from a person aged 18 to 69 in good health.

This clone has at least ten counts. Read coverage stops 3 residues before the CDR3 terminus; the germline J gene supplies the remainder. V is TRBV18 and J is TRBJ2-1, with D possibly matching TRBD2 (6 bases). The CDR3 sequence is 12 residues long. Germline V CDR1 and CDR2: KGHSH, LQKENI. The germline V and J ends were trimmed by 6 bases and 5 bases, with 8 bases remaining between them. The CDR3 protein is CASSIADNEQFF. The CDR3 bases that were read are TGTGCCAGCTCGATAGCGGACAATGAG. Based on the CDR3 plus reference TRBV18 and TRBJ2-1, the full variable domain is NAGVMQNPRHLVRRRGQEARLRCSPMKGHSHVYWYRQLPEEGLKFMVYLQKENIIDESGMPKERFSAEFPKEGPSILRIQQVVRGDSAAYFCASSIADNEQFFGPGTRLTVL.

Remarks on this clone: The CDR3 goes on 3 residues after the read ends, and that part is filled in from the germline J gene. This rearrangement joins TRBV18 to TRBJ1-2; D gene unclear. CDR1 is KGHSH, CDR2 LQKENI, per germline. CDR3 length equals 14 residues. Trimming removed 0 bases from V and 6 bases from J, with 11 bases in between. CDR3 DNA, as far as it was read: TGTGCCAGCTCACCACCGTCCCAGGCTGATGGC. Protein: CASSPPSQADG. The CDR3 in its entirety is CASSPPSQADGYTF.

This clone was picked up many times. Read sequence stops 3 residues before the CDR3 end, and the germline J gene provides the missing end. This chain joins TRBV10-3 and TRBJ1-2; 7 bases line up with TRBD1. Losses at the gene ends were 6 bases for V and 1 base for J; bases not matched to a gene: 8. Per the germline V gene, CDR1 is ENHRY and CDR2 is SYGVKD. The CDR3 has 15 residues. The CDR3 loop is CAIRAGQALNYGYTF. The sequenced part of the CDR3 DNA is TGTGCCATCAGGGCAGGACAGGCTCTTAACTATGGC.

About this clone itself: From the germline J gene comes the end of the CDR3, since the read stops 3 residues before it. This rearrangement joins TRBV7-8 to TRBJ1-1; tentatively, D is TRBD1 (5 bases). The CDR3 is 15 residues long. CDR1 is SGHVS, CDR2 FQNEAQ, per germline. Between the trimmed V and J ends, which lost 2 bases and 4 bases, there was a span of 14 bases. The CDR3 protein is CASSLSRGPGTEAFF. Incomplete CDR3 DNA: TGTGCCAGCAGCTTAAGTAGGGGCCCGGGCACTGAA.

This clone was seen at least ten times. Sequencing ends 3 residues short of the CDR3 end; the germline J gene provides the rest. The chain combines TRBV5-1 with TRBJ1-4, with 12 nucleotides matching TRBD1. The germline V gene encodes CDR1 SGHRS and CDR2 YFSETQ. Trimming took 4 bases from V and 5 from J; bases not matched to a gene: 3. The CDR3 runs 15 residues. Here the CDR3 reads CASSPGTGGNEKLFF. CDR3 DNA, as far as it was read: TGCGCCAGCAGCCCCGGGACAGGGGGCAATGAAAAA.

A word on this clone: With the read ending 3 residues before the CDR3 end, the germline J gene is used to fill in that end. V usage is TRBV5-4 and J usage is TRBJ2-5, with TRBD2 matching 11 bases. This CDR3 spans 15 amino acids. J lost 4 bases, V lost 0 bases, and 2 bases had no gene match. Germline CDR1 and CDR2: SGHNT and YYREEE (reference sequence). The covered CDR3 bases are TGTGCCAGCAGCTTGGATCTAGCGGGAGGAGAGACC. This encodes CASSLDLAGGET. The whole CDR3 sequence is CASSLDLAGGETQYF. The full variable domain, completed using reference TRBV5-4 and TRBJ2-5, is ETGVTQSPTHLIKTRGQQVTLRCSSQSGHNTVSWYQQALGQGPQFIFQYYREEENGRGNFPPRFSGLQFPNYSSELNVNALELDDSALYLCASSLDLAGGETQYFGPGTRLLVL.

This clone was recorded at least ten times. The read falls 3 residues short of the CDR3 end, and the missing part is taken from the germline J gene. The chain links TRBV19 to TRBJ1-1; perhaps TRBD1 as D (5 bases). Per germline, CDR1 LNHDA and CDR2 SQIVND (reference sequence). The CDR3 is 13 residues long. CDR3 protein: CASSIDLNREAFF. CDR3 DNA (partial): TGTGCCAGTAGTATAGATTTGAACAGGGAA.

This clone was recorded many times. The CDR3 end falls 3 residues outside the read, so it is completed with the germline J gene. The J gene is TRBJ2-7, the V gene TRBV5-1; 8 bases fit TRBD1. V dropped 3 bases and J dropped 2; count of bases not matched to a gene: 13. Germline V gives CDR1 SGHRS, CDR2 YFSETQ. This CDR3 comprises 17 residues. Incomplete CDR3 DNA: TGCGCCAGCAGCTATTATCCCCCCGGGACAGGACCCTACGAG. It is translated as CASSYYPPGTGPYE. The CDR3 reads in full as CASSYYPPGTGPYEQYF. Complete variable domain (other parts from reference TRBV5-1 and TRBJ2-7): KAGVTQTPRYLIKTRGQQVTLSCSPISGHRSVSWYQQTPGQGLQFLFEYFSETQRNKGNFPGRFSGRQFSNSRSEMNVSTLELGDSALYLCASSYYPPGTGPYEQYFGPGTRLTVT.

This clone was seen many times. With the read ending 3 residues before the CDR3 end, the germline J gene is used to fill in that end. The chain joins TRBV5-1 to TRBJ2-5; 13 nucleotides align to TRBD2. Trimming cost V 4 bases and J 2 bases; bases outside gene matches: 8. Germline assignment: CDR1 SGHRS and CDR2 YFSETQ. This CDR3 is built from 17 residues. This CDR3 reads CASSTGLAGVVQETQYF. The CDR3 bases that were read are TGCGCCAGCAGCACCGGACTAGCGGGAGTTGTGCAAGAGACC.

This clone was observed at least ten times. CDR3: CASSPVYTGELFF. The CDR3 bases that were read are TGTGCCAGCAGTCCCGTGTACACCGGGGAG. The rearrangement joins TRBV12-3 or TRBV12-4 to TRBJ2-2; D gene unclear. The read terminates 3 residues ahead of where the CDR3 ends, so the germline J gene completes it. The CDR3 spans 13 residues. V was trimmed by 5 bases and J by 3 bases, leaving 7 bases between them.

Ten or more counts support this clone. The CDR3 is cut off 3 residues early in the read; its end comes from the germline J gene. V and J are TRBV29-1 and TRBJ2-2, with TRBD2 identical over 10 bases. CDR3 size: 17 residues. The V and J ends lost 6 bases and 1 base, in that order; junction bases with no gene match: 11. Germline CDR1 is SQVTM and CDR2 is ANQGSEA. The covered CDR3 bases are TGCAGCGTCTCCCTCCCCGGGACTAGCGTGAACACCGGGGAG. It is translated as CSVSLPGTSVNTGE. The full CDR3 protein reads CSVSLPGTSVNTGELFF.

This clone was seen repeatedly, ten times or more. The read comes to an end 3 residues before the CDR3 does, leaving the germline J gene to fill in the end. The chain employs TRBV4-1 and TRBJ1-1; D uncertain. The V end lost 1 base, the J end lost 1 base, and 10 bases lay between the germline ends. The CDR3 extends over 15 amino acids. Per the germline V gene, CDR1 is MGHRA and CDR2 is YSYEKL. Incomplete CDR3 DNA: TGCGCCAGCAGCCAAGCGTCGCAGGCGAACACTGAA. This gives the protein CASSQASQANTE. The whole CDR3 region reads CASSQASQANTEAFF.

This clone appeared many times. The CDR3 is cut off 3 residues early in the read; its end comes from the germline J gene. The gene calls are TRBV12-3 or TRBV12-4 and TRBJ2-1, with 12 nucleotides matching TRBD2. The CDR3 is 15 amino acids. The ends lost 4 bases at V and 8 bases at J; junction bases unmatched: 6. The DNA read from the CDR3 is TGTGCCAGCAGTTCGACTAGCGGGAGCGGTCATGAG. It encodes CASSSTSGSGHE. The whole CDR3 sequence is CASSSTSGSGHEQFF.

Ten or more counts support this clone. The read finishes 3 residues shy of the CDR3 end, and the germline J gene is used to complete it. The chain combines TRBV10-3 with TRBJ1-1, with 7 bases that match TRBD1. The CDR3 consists of 14 residues. Per germline, CDR1 ENHRY and CDR2 SYGVKD. Trimming took 10 bases from V and 3 from J; bases not matched to a gene: 11. The CDR3 bases that were read are TGTGCCACCACGCCTTCCCAGGGGGACACTGAA. It translates to CATTPSQGDTE. The full CDR3 protein is CATTPSQGDTEAFF.

Sample share makes this clone medium-sized. Coverage ceases 3 residues before the CDR3 finishes, and the germline J gene fills in the end. The rearrangement joins TRBV7-6 to TRBJ2-5, with a tentative D call TRBD1 (6 bases). The germline V gene has CDR1 SGHVS and CDR2 FNYEAQ. Trimming stripped 2 bases from V and 0 bases from J, with 10 bases between. This CDR3 contains 15 residues. The sequenced part of the CDR3 DNA is TGTGCCAGCAGCTTAACAGGGAACGACCAAGAGACC. It codes for CASSLTGNDQET. The CDR3, in full, reads CASSLTGNDQETQYF.

This clone was seen many times. The read ends 3 residues shy of where the CDR3 ends; the end is completed using the germline J gene. The J gene is TRBJ2-7, the V gene TRBV11-2; TRBD1 matches at 9 bases. The germline V gene encodes CDR1 SGHAT and CDR2 FQNNGV. Trimming cost V 5 bases and J 5 bases; bases outside gene matches: 10. The CDR3 has 15 residues. The CDR3 bases that were read are TGTGCCAGCAGCCGCCACCGGGACAGGGACCACGAG. Amino acids: CASSRHRDRDHE. The full-length CDR3 reads as CASSRHRDRDHEQYF.

The sample holds a few counts of this clone. CDR3 DNA, as far as it was read: TGTGCCAGCAGTGGGGGCATTGACCCTAGCACAGATACG. It translates to CASSGGIDPSTDT. The full CDR3 reads CASSGGIDPSTDTQYF. The chain has TRBV6-1 and TRBJ2-3, with a tentative D call TRBD1 (5 bases). The read terminates 3 residues before the CDR3 end, so the remaining end is supplied by the germline J gene. The V gene's germline CDR1 is MNHNS and CDR2 SASEGT. This CDR3 comprises 16 residues. V was cut by 4 bases and J by 0 bases, with 14 bases left in between.

This clone was detected ten times or more. The read terminates 3 residues ahead of where the CDR3 ends, so the germline J gene completes it. V usage is TRBV20-1 and J usage is TRBJ2-4, with 14 nucleotides matching TRBD2. Germline CDR1 reads DFQATT; CDR2 reads SNEGSKA (reference sequence). This CDR3 is built from 16 residues. The junction had 10 bases not matched to a gene; V was cut back by 6 bases and J by 6 bases. CDR3 DNA, as far as it was read: TGCAGTGCCGGACAAACGGGGACTAGCGGGAGAAACATT. It yields the protein CSAGQTGTSGRNI. The CDR3 in full is CSAGQTGTSGRNIQYF.

There are a few counts of this clone. The CDR3 end lies 3 residues beyond the end of the read and is filled in from the germline J gene. The chain couples TRBV2 to TRBJ2-2; no firm D call. V gave up 8 bases and J gave up 6 bases, with 16 bases separating them. The CDR3 runs 14 residues. Per germline, CDR1 SNHLY and CDR2 FYNNEI. CDR3 residues: CASAVERRAGELFF. The covered CDR3 bases are TGTGCCAGCGCAGTAGAGAGACGGGCCGGGGAG.

This clone was recorded many times. The read gets to within 3 residues of the CDR3 end, and the germline J gene fills in the rest. This chain joins TRBV2 and TRBJ1-5; 7 bases match TRBD1. The germline V gene encodes CDR1 SNHLY and CDR2 FYNNEI. The ends lost 5 bases at V and 7 bases at J; junction bases unmatched: 8. The CDR3 is made up of 14 amino acids. The sequenced part of the CDR3 DNA is TGTGCCAGCAGTCCGACAGGGCCGGGGCAGCCC. It codes for CASSPTGPGQP. The whole CDR3 region reads CASSPTGPGQPQHF.

This clone was observed many times. The read halts 3 residues ahead of the CDR3 end, with the missing end drawn from the germline J gene. The rearrangement joins TRBV5-8 to TRBJ2-1, with 8 bases aligning to TRBD2. The junction had 14 bases not matched to a gene; V was cut back by 7 bases and J by 8 bases. CDR1 SGHTS and CDR2 YDEGEE come from the germline V gene. CDR3 length equals 15 residues. CDR3: CASSGGVTLRDEQFF. CDR3 DNA (partial): TGTGCCAGCTCGGGGGGGGTAACCCTGAGGGATGAG.

This clone was found many times. The missing CDR3 end, 3 residues past where the read stops, is filled in from the germline J gene. This sequence joins TRBV30 and TRBJ2-1; 13 nucleotides match TRBD2. Looked up from germline, CDR1 is GTSNPN and CDR2 is SVGIG (reference sequence). The CDR3 has 16 amino acids. The junction had 9 bases not matched to a gene; V was cut back by 2 bases and J by 8 bases. The sequenced part of the CDR3 DNA is TGTGCCTGGAGTCGCCCCAAGGGACTAGCGGGATATGAG. Its protein is CAWSRPKGLAGYE. The whole CDR3 protein is CAWSRPKGLAGYEQFF.

This clone was observed many times. Read coverage stops 3 residues before the CDR3 terminus; the germline J gene supplies the remainder. The chain combines TRBV29-1 with TRBJ1-1; perhaps TRBD1 as D (6 bases). The germline V gene encodes CDR1 SQVTM and CDR2 ANQGSEA. This CDR3 comprises 14 residues. CDR3 protein: CSVEGDKGWLGAFF. Partial CDR3 DNA: TGCAGCGTTGAAGGGGACAAAGGGTGGCTTGGT.

The table lists this clone with a few counts. The sequence runs out 3 residues before the end of the CDR3; the remainder is reconstructed from the germline J gene. The chain carries TRBV19 and TRBJ1-1; weak D call: TRBD1 (5 bases). V was shortened by 3 bases and J by 5 bases, with 16 bases between the two germline ends. Per the germline V gene, CDR1 is LNHDA and CDR2 is SQIVND (reference sequence). This CDR3 has 15 amino acids. CDR3: CASSMAQGEGTEAFF. The sequenced CDR3 bases are TGTGCCAGTAGTATGGCTCAGGGAGAGGGTACTGAA. Together with reference TRBV19 and TRBJ1-1, the CDR3 gives the full variable domain: DGGITQSPKYLFRKEGQNVTLSCEQNLNHDAMYWYRQDPGQGLRLIYYSQIVNDFQKGDIAEGYSVSREKKESFPLTVTSAQKNPTAFYLCASSMAQGEGTEAFFGQGTRLTVV.

This clone appeared many times. Coverage ceases 3 residues before the CDR3 finishes, and the germline J gene fills in the end. The rearrangement joins TRBV5-4 to TRBJ1-2, with D unresolved. V shed 0 bases and J shed 3 bases, with 12 bases lying between them. Germline CDR1 and CDR2: SGHNT and YYREEE (reference sequence). This CDR3 spans 15 amino acids. The CDR3 bases that were read are TGTGCCAGCAGCTTGGCACCGAGAGCGGACTATGGC. Translation: CASSLAPRADYG. The full CDR3 protein reads CASSLAPRADYGYTF.

In its sample, this clone was seen a few times. The observed sequence ends 3 residues before the CDR3 terminus, with the missing tail filled in from the germline J gene. This chain connects TRBV19 to TRBJ1-1; D is uncertain. The germline CDR1 and CDR2 sequences are LNHDA and SQIVND (reference sequence). Trimming pared 4 bases from V and 6 bases from J, leaving 9 bases between. CDR3 length: 12 residues. CDR3 sequence: CASSNRLAEAFF. The DNA read from the CDR3 is TGTGCCAGTAGTAACCGGTTGGCTGAA.

This clone was recorded a few times. The read terminates 3 residues ahead of where the CDR3 ends, so the germline J gene completes it. V and J are TRBV20-1 and TRBJ2-7; 9 nucleotides match TRBD2. Germline CDR1 is DFQATT and CDR2 is SNEGSKA (reference sequence). Germline trimming cut 1 base from V and 6 bases from J; bases unmatched to any gene: 16. The CDR3 consists of 17 residues. CDR3 protein: CSARALGFGGRATEQYF. The CDR3 DNA, read in part, is TGCAGTGCTAGAGCCCTCGGTTTTGGCGGGAGGGCGACCGAG.

At least ten counts were recorded for this clone. The read is 3 residues too short to cover the CDR3 end, so that end is filled in from the germline J gene. V gene TRBV5-1 combines with J gene TRBJ2-7, with TRBD1 matching 8 bases. Germline V gene sequence: CDR1 SGHRS, CDR2 YFSETQ. V lost 2 bases and J lost 2; bases outside the gene matches: 3. CDR3 length: 14 residues. The part of the CDR3 DNA that was read is TGCGCCAGCAGCTTCGGGACAGGTCCCTACGAG. It codes for CASSFGTGPYE. The full CDR3 sequence reads CASSFGTGPYEQYF.

The part of the CDR3 DNA that was read is TGTGCCAGTATGCGGTCTCCCCAAAGTCCTGAA. Translation gives CASMRSPQSPE. The CDR3 as a whole reads CASMRSPQSPEAFF. This chain links TRBV19 with TRBJ1-1, with D uncertain. The read ends 3 residues early relative to the CDR3; the germline J gene fills the gap. The CDR3 consists of 14 residues. Trimming cost V 7 bases and J 6 bases, with 18 bases left between them. CDR1 is LNHDA and CDR2 is SQIVND in the germline V gene (reference sequence). Together with reference TRBV19 and TRBJ1-1, the CDR3 gives the full variable domain: DGGITQSPKYLFRKEGQNVTLSCEQNLNHDAMYWYRQDPGQGLRLIYYSQIVNDFQKGDIAEGYSVSREKKESFPLTVTSAQKNPTAFYLCASMRSPQSPEAFFGQGTRLTVV.